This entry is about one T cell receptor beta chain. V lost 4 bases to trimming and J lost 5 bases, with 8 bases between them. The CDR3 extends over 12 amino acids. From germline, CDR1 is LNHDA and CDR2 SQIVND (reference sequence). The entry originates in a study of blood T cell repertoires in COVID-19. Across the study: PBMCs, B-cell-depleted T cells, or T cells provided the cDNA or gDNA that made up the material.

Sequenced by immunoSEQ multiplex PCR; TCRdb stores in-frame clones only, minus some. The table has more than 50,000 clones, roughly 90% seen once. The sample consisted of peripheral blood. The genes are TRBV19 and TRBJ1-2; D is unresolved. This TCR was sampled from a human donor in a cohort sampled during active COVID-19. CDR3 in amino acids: CASSRRPYGYTF. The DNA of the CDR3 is TGTGCCAGTAGTAGGCGGCCTTATGGCTACACCTTC.